A single sample gave rise to the 5 T cell receptor beta chains below, sequenced in a study of early T cells in non-severe SARS-CoV-2 infection (dated by TCRdb to the early 2020s). The library was obtained by 5' RACE. Reads for this sample came from a NextSeq 500. In-frame beta chains were kept once TCRdb had trimmed the public reads at Q25 with fastp and called clones with MiXCR. Rows are combined by CDR3 protein, so each entry shows the most common genes and DNA. Across this sample there are 55,000 to 85,000 distinct CDR3 sequences, with 12% seen only once. The ten largest clonotypes hold about 4.2% of the sample. The sequenced material came from whole blood. Receptors were obtained from an adult who was a healthcare worker with PCR-confirmed SARS-CoV-2 infection or an uninfected control (not recorded which).

This clonotype has at least ten counts. J is TRBJ2-2 and V is TRBV27, with D perhaps matching TRBD1 (6 bases). The V gene lost 0 bases and the J gene lost 5 bases, with 13 bases spanning the gap. CDR1 is MNHEY and CDR2 is SMNVEV in the germline V gene (reference sequence). The CDR3 has 16 residues. In DNA form, the CDR3 reads TGTGCCAGCAGTTTATCAGCAGGGGTCGTTACCGGGGAGCTGTTTTTT. Its translation is CASSLSAGVVTGELFF.

This rearrangement joins TRBV6-6 to TRBJ1-1, with D hard to call. Germline CDR1 and CDR2: MNHNY and SVGAGI (reference sequence). Trimming took off 2 bases at V and 7 bases at J, with 11 bases between the two ends. The CDR3 consists of 13 residues. The CDR3 DNA sequence: TGTGCCAGCAGTTACACCCCCGAGGGTGAAGCTTTCTTT. Translating it yields CASSYTPEGEAFF.

This clonotype was found once. The junction does not match germline at one end; this may be a read error. The chain combines TRBV20-1 with TRBJ1-2; possibly TRBD1 for D (6 bases). CDR3 length equals 12 residues. The germline CDR1 and CDR2 sequences are DFQATT and SNEGSKA (reference sequence). In nucleotides, the CDR3 is TGCAGTGCCCTACAGGGTAACTATGTCTACACCTTC. Encoded protein: CSALQGNYVYTF.

In this sample, this clonotype turned up a few times. The chain links TRBV4-2 to TRBJ2-1; maybe TRBD1 (5 bases). Germline CDR1 reads LGHNA; CDR2 reads YNFKEQ. The germline V and J ends were trimmed by 1 base and 5 bases, with 21 bases remaining between them. The CDR3 is 18 residues long. Written as DNA, the CDR3 is TGTGCCAGCAGCCAAGCGTCTCAGGGCGCAGGTGAGGACAATGAGCAGTTCTTC. Protein: CASSQASQGAGEDNEQFF.

This clonotype has a count of ten or more. The V call is TRBV11-2, the J call TRBJ2-5; TRBD1 aligns across 8 bases. Germline V gives CDR1 SGHAT, CDR2 FQNNGV. With V trimmed by 5 bases and J by 5 bases, 13 bases remained unmatched. The CDR3 extends over 16 amino acids. The CDR3 DNA reads TGTGCCAGCAGCATCACCCCGGGACAGGCTACGGAGACCCAGTACTTC. This encodes CASSITPGQATETQYF. The whole variable domain, filled in from reference TRBV11-2 and TRBJ2-5, reads EAGVAQSPRYKIIEKRQSVAFWCNPISGHATLYWYQQILGQGPKLLIQFQNNGVVDDSQLPKDRFSAERLKGVDSTLKIQPAKLEDSAVYLCASSITPGQATETQYFGPGTRLLVL.